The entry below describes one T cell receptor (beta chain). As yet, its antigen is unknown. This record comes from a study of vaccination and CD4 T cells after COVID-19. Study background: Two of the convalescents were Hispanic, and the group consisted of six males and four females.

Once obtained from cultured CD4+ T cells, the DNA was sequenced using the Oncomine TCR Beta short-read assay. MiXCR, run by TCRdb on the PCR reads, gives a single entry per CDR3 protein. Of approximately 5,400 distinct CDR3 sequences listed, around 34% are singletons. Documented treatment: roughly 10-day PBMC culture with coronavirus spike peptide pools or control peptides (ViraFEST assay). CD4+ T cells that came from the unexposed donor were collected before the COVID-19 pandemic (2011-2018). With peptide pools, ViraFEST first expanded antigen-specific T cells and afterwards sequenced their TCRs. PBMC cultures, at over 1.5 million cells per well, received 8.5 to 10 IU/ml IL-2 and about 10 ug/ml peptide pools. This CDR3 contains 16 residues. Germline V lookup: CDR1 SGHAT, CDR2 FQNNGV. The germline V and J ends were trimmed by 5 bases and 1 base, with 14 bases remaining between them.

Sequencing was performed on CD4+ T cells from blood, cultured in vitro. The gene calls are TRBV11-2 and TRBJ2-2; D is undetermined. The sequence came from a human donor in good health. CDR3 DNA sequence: TGTGCCAGCAGCCGAATCTTGGCAGGGAACACCGGGGAGCTGTTTTTT. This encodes CASSRILAGNTGELFF.